This TCR beta chain was found in a study of T cell responses to AZD1222 COVID-19 vaccine. Assay: immunoSEQ multiplex PCR; the TCRdb copy retains only in-frame clones and omits some. The data hold roughly 140,000 clones, with under 95% observed a single time. This clone has only a few counts. The antigen is unknown. Study-wide results and caveats: Unmutated variant regions are reportedly targeted by nearly half of spike-specific TCRs. The study sampled repertoires only after the peak T cell response. Spike-specific TCR breadth and depth both grew after two AZD1222 doses. Clonal diversity was possibly underestimated, and white British individuals and females predominated among donors.

V lost 1 base to trimming and J lost 0 bases, with 9 bases between them. Germline V lookup: CDR1 LNHDA, CDR2 SQIVND (reference sequence). This CDR3 has 15 residues. The J gene is TRBJ1-1, the V gene TRBV19, with unresolved D. The receptor comes from an adult in good health. Specimen: peripheral blood, collected on day 0 of AZD1222 vaccination. The CDR3 sequence: CASSIGTALNTEAFF. CDR3 coding DNA: TGTGCCAGTAGTATAGGGACGGCTTTGAACACTGAAGCTTTCTTT.